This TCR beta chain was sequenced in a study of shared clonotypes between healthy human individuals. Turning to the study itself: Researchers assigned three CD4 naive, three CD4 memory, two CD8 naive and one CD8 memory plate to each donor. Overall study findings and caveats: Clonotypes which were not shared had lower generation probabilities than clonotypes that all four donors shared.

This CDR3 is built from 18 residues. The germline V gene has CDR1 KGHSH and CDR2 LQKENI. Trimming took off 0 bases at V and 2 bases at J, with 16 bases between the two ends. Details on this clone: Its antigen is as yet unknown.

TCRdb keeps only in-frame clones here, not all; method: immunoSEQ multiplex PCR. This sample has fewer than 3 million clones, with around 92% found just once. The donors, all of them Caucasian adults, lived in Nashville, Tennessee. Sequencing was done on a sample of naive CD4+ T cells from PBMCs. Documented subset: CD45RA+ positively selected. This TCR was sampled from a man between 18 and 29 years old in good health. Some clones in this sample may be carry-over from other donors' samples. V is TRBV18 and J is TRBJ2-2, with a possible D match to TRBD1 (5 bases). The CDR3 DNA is TGTGCCAGCTCACCACCCTTTGGTGACAGCAGTAACACCGGGGAGCTGTTTTTT. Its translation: CASSPPFGDSSNTGELFF. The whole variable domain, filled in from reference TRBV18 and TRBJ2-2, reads NAGVMQNPRHLVRRRGQEARLRCSPMKGHSHVYWYRQLPEEGLKFMVYLQKENIIDESGMPKERFSAEFPKEGPSILRIQQVVRGDSAAYFCASSPPFGDSSNTGELFFGEGSRLTVL.